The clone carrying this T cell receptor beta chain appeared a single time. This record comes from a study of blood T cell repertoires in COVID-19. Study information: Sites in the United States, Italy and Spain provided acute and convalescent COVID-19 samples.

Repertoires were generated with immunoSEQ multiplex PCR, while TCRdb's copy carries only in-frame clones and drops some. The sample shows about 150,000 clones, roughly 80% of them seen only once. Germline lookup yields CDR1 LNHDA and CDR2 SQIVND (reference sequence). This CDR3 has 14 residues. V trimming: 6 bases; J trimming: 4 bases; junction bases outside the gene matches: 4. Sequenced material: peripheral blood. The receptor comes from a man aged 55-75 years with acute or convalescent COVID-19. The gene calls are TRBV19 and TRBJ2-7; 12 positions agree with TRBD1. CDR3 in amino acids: CASRPGQGAYEQYF. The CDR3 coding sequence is TGTGCCAGTAGGCCGGGACAGGGGGCTTACGAGCAGTACTTC.